This is a list of T cell receptor beta chains from one sample in a study of T cell clusters in autoimmune cytopenias. TCRdb re-called the multiplex PCR reads; one entry per CDR3 protein, DNA not given. In total, the table holds approximately 8,000 distinct CDR3 sequences. Sequencing used peripheral blood. Every receptor here comes from a human donor with an autoimmune cytopenia or autoimmune hepatitis (not recorded which). The CDR3 runs from the conserved cysteine through the conserved F or W. Size is stated for part of the rows, as once, few or many counts, or as a class when the clone is expanded.

clone size	V gene	J gene	CDR3 protein
.	TRBV27	TRBJ1-2	CASSLTGTGGYTF
.	TRBV19	TRBJ1-1	CASSHRGSGQHTEAFF
medium-sized	TRBV29-1	TRBJ1-4	CSAFRDREDEKLFF
.	TRBV2	TRBJ1-2	CASSLDRFYGYTF
.	TRBV7-9	TRBJ2-7	CASSFSPMGKFIDEQYF
.	TRBV5-1	TRBJ2-1	CASRQNVRALAGVTYNEQFF
.	TRBV6-5	TRBJ1-1	CASRVMGGSNTEAFF
.	TRBV18	TRBJ2-5	CASTTTTQGQETQYF
medium-sized	TRBV11-2	TRBJ1-2	CASSEPGQLYGYTF
.	TRBV27	TRBJ2-7	CASSLGLGLLYEQYF
medium-sized	TRBV20-1	TRBJ2-1	CSARLAGESYNEQFF
medium-sized	TRBV29-1	TRBJ2-7	CSVKQGIYEQYF
.	TRBV27	TRBJ2-4	CASSPEVGYRIKNIQYF
medium-sized	TRBV6-5	TRBJ2-5	CASSYGQGWETQYF
medium-sized	TRBV6-5	TRBJ2-7	CASSRSLDGYEQYF
.	TRBV10-2	TRBJ1-1	CASSSDDTEAFF
.	TRBV6-1	TRBJ1-5	CASSEAQRLQHF
.	TRBV12-3/TRBV12-4	TRBJ1-2	CASRRAAYIYGYTF
.	TRBV18	TRBJ1-2	CASSATPMTGYGYTF
.	TRBV6-1	TRBJ1-3	CASSERGGISGNTIYF
.	TRBV11-2	TRBJ1-1	CASSLEDRGEAFF
medium-sized	TRBV6-5	TRBJ2-1	CATRRGLSYNEQFF
medium-sized	TRBV7-2	TRBJ2-1	CASSPDRGAYNEQFF
.	TRBV10-2	TRBJ2-7	CASRRQGADEQYF
.	TRBV25-1	TRBJ1-5	CASSTDRSNQPQHF
medium-sized	TRBV7-2	TRBJ2-1	CASVSGRAYNEQFF
.	TRBV6-6	TRBJ2-7	CASSVGQGNYEQYF
.	TRBV20-1	TRBJ1-1	CSAVGGGRTEAFF
.	TRBV5-1	TRBJ2-1	CASSLGLAGVKGTDEQFF
.	TRBV2	TRBJ2-7	CASSPRNEQYF
.	TRBV11-3	TRBJ2-1	CASSLLGLASYNEQFF
.	TRBV27	TRBJ2-7	CASSFSRTGATYEQYF
.	TRBV12-3/TRBV12-4	TRBJ2-5	CASSLGSSATQYF
.	TRBV6-6	TRBJ2-7	CASSGQGRYSTYEQYF
medium-sized	TRBV10-1	TRBJ2-3	CASSRQGITDTQYF
medium-sized	TRBV20-1	TRBJ2-7	CSARDAGYEQYF
.	TRBV29-1	TRBJ2-3	CSASGRATDTQYF